The entry below gives a single T cell receptor (beta chain) sequence along with its context. As yet, its antigen is unknown. Measured with immunoSEQ multiplex PCR; TCRdb has only the in-frame clones, and not every one. The sample holds roughly 120,000 clones, around 87% seen once. Germline V gives CDR1 SGHTA, CDR2 FQGNSA. Trimming cost V 1 base and J 0 bases, with 12 bases left between them. The CDR3 runs to 16 residues. This entry belongs to a study of T cell responses to AZD1222 COVID-19 vaccine. Study outcomes and limitations: Only a handful of AZD1222 recipients, roughly six in all, had baseline seropositivity. There were mostly white British donors and more females than males, and clonal diversity was possibly underestimated.

This TCR was sampled from an adult in good health. The chain employs TRBV7-2 and TRBJ1-2; D is undetermined. Sequencing was performed on peripheral blood, taken on day 0 of AZD1222 vaccination. The CDR3 spells CASSLGSLASNYGYTF. The CDR3 DNA reads as TGTGCCAGCAGCTTAGGCTCGTTAGCTTCTAACTATGGCTACACCTTC. The whole variable domain, remainder taken from reference TRBV7-2 and TRBJ1-2, is GAGVSQSPSNKVTEKGKDVELRCDPISGHTALYWYRQSLGQGLEFLIYFQGNSAPDKSGLPSDRFSAERTGGSVSTLTIQRTQQEDSAVYLCASSLGSLASNYGYTFGSGTRLTVV.